This TCR beta chain was sequenced during a study of blood T cell repertoires in COVID-19. This CDR3 has 13 amino acids. The germline V gene has CDR1 MNHNS and CDR2 SASEGT. After removal of 2 bases from V and 10 bases from J, the junction contained 4 bases not matched to a gene. TCRdb's copy holds only in-frame clones and misses some; the assay was immunoSEQ multiplex PCR. The sample lists approximately 200,000 clones, 65% to 85% occurring once. The source of this sequence is a woman aged 30 to 39 with acute or convalescent COVID-19. This chain uses TRBV6-1 with TRBJ2-1; TRBD1 matches at 8 bases. Sequenced: peripheral blood. For the CDR3, the DNA is TGTGCCAGCAGTGAATACAGGGGGAAGGAGCAGTTCTTC. This encodes CASSEYRGKEQFF.